The sequence of this TCR beta chain was determined in a study of OX40 agonist ivuxolimab in advanced cancers. In the study overall: Ivuxolimab was a fully human IgG2 agonistic monoclonal antibody targeting the costimulatory receptor OX40 (CD134). Partial responses occurred in three dose-escalation patients, of whom one had hepatocellular carcinoma and two had cutaneous melanoma. Peripheral TCRbeta sequencing was intended to test whether TCR sequence diversity was altered and clonal T-cell expansion was caused by ivuxolimab. The paper reports the monotherapy dose-escalation portion (N ≈ 50 patients) of the phase I ivuxolimab trial. In the dose-escalation cohort, approximately 80% of patients were male, and the mean age was roughly 60 years with a range of roughly 20 to 79. Prior anti-PD-1, anti-PD-L1 or anti-CTLA-4 therapy was permitted, and 40% to 50% of dose-escalation patients had received checkpoint inhibitors. Of the approximately 53 patients in dose escalation, 19 had hepatocellular carcinoma, some 15 had melanoma, 9 had renal cell carcinoma and 9 had head and neck cancer. Intravenous ivuxolimab was administered to patients every 2 weeks at six dose levels: 0.01, 0.1, 0.3, 1.5, 3 and 10 mg/kg.

Remarks on this clone: It has no known antigen specificity. Per-base qualities were not stored, and no clone one base away is much larger.

Overall study results and their limits: Partial responders in the 0.1-3.0 mg/kg groups had among the lowest normalized peripheral clonal expansion, especially among CD8+ T cells. On average, CD8+ T cells showed more expanded clones than CD4+ T cells after ivuxolimab. Clonal expansion of both CD4+ and CD8+ blood T cells was observed from baseline to week 6 at doses 0.1 to 3.0 mg/kg. Low levels of normalized T-cell clonal expansion were also seen in some patients who did not respond. The antigen specificity of the peripheral T cells that underwent clonal expansion was not determined.

To sequence the TCRbeta CDR3 region, genomic DNA was isolated from the sorted cells. The immunoSEQ Assay was used to sequence the TCRbeta CDR3 regions. Not all clones reach the TCRdb copy of this immuneACCESS table, which keeps in-frame sequences only. Checked studies attribute under half of the gap to unresolved V genes and leave the rest unexplained. This sample is represented by about 67,000 clones; 80% of them were singletons. The ten top clones hold around 8.2% of the sample. Trimming takes 5 bases off V and 4 bases off J; junction bases not matched to a gene: 6. According to the germline V gene, CDR1 reads MNHEY and CDR2 reads SVGAGI. Including cysteine and phenylalanine, the CDR3 has 14 amino acids. Only the CDR3 part of the read is kept: 42 bases, read in frame from the first base. Patients with autoimmune disease history or receiving systemic immunosuppression were excluded from the trial. Peripheral blood for TCR sequencing was collected from all dose cohorts at baseline, on cycle 4 day 1, and on cycle 7 day 1. Samples were obtained from an open-label, multicenter, first-in-human phase I dose-escalation trial of ivuxolimab. The trial enrolled adults with locally advanced or metastatic head and neck squamous cell, hepatocellular, melanoma or renal cell carcinoma. Before TCR sequencing, CD4+ T cells and CD8+ T cells were sorted from peripheral blood as separate populations.

Rearrangement joined TRBV6-5 to TRBJ1-2; TRBD1 aligns with 8 central bases. This receptor was identified in an adult with an advanced solid tumor such as melanoma, head and neck, liver or kidney cancer. The sequenced sample was CD4+ or CD8+ T cells sorted from blood, obtained in a trial of the OX40 agonist ivuxolimab. The CDR3 here reads CASSRQGSGYGYTF. The DNA sequence is as follows: TGTGCCAGCAGTCGACAGGGGTCGGGCTATGGCTACACCTTC.